The clone carrying this TCR beta chain was seen once. It was with 60 Vbeta and 13 Jbeta primers that the PCR ran. Only in-frame clones appear in the TCRdb table, and some are missing; sequencing was by immunoSEQ multiplex PCR. The data contain roughly 200,000 clones, approximately 90% of them singletons. The record originates from a study of cytomegalovirus exposure and HLA in healthy donors. CDR1 SGHTA and CDR2 FQGNSA come from the germline V gene. The CDR3 has 15 residues. Trimming removed 5 bases from V and 6 bases from J, with 17 bases in between. The V and J genes are TRBV7-2 and TRBJ1-5; D perhaps matches TRBD1 (5 bases). Material for sequencing was PBMCs. The origin of this receptor is a woman younger than 30 in good health and CMV-seronegative. The CDR3 coding sequence is TGTGCCAGCAGCGATGGGGCAGGGTATAGTCAGCCCCAGCATTTT. This sequence encodes CASSDGAGYSQPQHF.